This record covers a single T cell receptor (beta chain). Antigen unknown. This sample is drawn from a study of CD8+ T cells in alopecia areata. Broader study findings: Scalp sample data also include resident alphabeta T cells from normal skin. Relative to normal scalp, lesional scalp, especially alopecia totalis/universalis, showed higher clonality.

Germline V gene data show CDR1 as SQVTM and CDR2 as ANQGSEA. V lost 7 bases to trimming and J lost 2 bases, with 11 bases between them. The CDR3 is 12 amino acids. cDNA prepared by RNA extraction and subsequent reverse transcription served as the template for sequencing. Method: immunoSEQ multiplex PCR; TCRdb's copy keeps in-frame clones and lacks some. Of some 82,000 clones in the sample, roughly 51% are singletons; the top ten hold 5.5% to 6%. In alopecia areata patients, both lesional scalp punch biopsies and peripheral blood were collected. PBMCs, the starting material, were the source of sorted CD4+ and CD8+ T cells.

This sequence joins TRBV29-1 and TRBJ1-2, with D unresolved. This TCR came from a human donor with alopecia areata. The source material was NKG2D-high CD8+ T cells sorted from blood. The DNA for the CDR3 is TGCAGCGCCGGGGAGTTAAACTATGGCTACACCTTC. This sequence encodes CSAGELNYGYTF. The entire variable domain, with the rest obtained from reference TRBV29-1 and TRBJ1-2, is as follows: SAVISQKPSRDICQRGTSLTIQCQVDSQVTMMFWYRQQPGQSLTLIATANQGSEATYESGFVIDKFPISRPNLTFSTLTVSNMSPEDSSIYLCSAGELNYGYTFGSGTRLTVV.